Listed here are 8 T cell receptor beta chains from one sample, sequenced in a study of blood T cells in healthy people across ages (dated by TCRdb to 2013 to 2016). Library construction relied on 5' RACE. Sequenced using an Illumina HiSeq 2500. A second roughly 7 to 12 cycle PCR used a sample-barcoded 5' primer and a J-beta primer mix. TCRdb cleaned the public reads at Q25 with fastp, built clones with MiXCR and kept in-frame beta chains. Identical CDR3 proteins give one entry, which carries the most common genes and DNA. For this sample there are over 1.5 million distinct CDR3 sequences; 40% to 55% appear just once. Of the sample, roughly 2.1% is held by the ten largest clones. The source material was blood. Source of these receptors: a woman aged 35 to 49 in good health.

This chain connects TRBV4-3 to TRBJ1-2, with TRBD1 as a possible D gene (5 bases). This CDR3 has 14 residues. Germline loops: CDR1 LGHNA, CDR2 YSLEER. V lost 7 bases to trimming and J lost 3 bases, with 15 bases between them. This CDR3 is CASTPGPQYYGYTF. CDR3 DNA sequence: TGCGCCAGCACCCCAGGGCCCCAGTACTATGGCTACACCTTC.

The V call is TRBV6-1, the J call TRBJ1-2; TRBD1 matches 8 bases. With V trimmed by 5 bases and J by 0 bases, 5 bases remained unmatched. The CDR3 spans 15 residues. The germline V gene has CDR1 MNHNS and CDR2 SASEGT. The DNA of the CDR3 is TGTGCCAGCAGTTCGGACAGGGCGACTAACTATGGCTACACCTTC. Amino acid sequence: CASSSDRATNYGYTF.

In its sample, this clonotype was seen a few times. The chain joins TRBV6-5 to TRBJ2-1; perhaps TRBD1 as D (7 bases). Germline CDR1 is MNHEY and CDR2 is SVGAGI. The CDR3 totals 16 residues. Trimming shortened V by 4 bases and J by 6 bases, and 19 bases separated the two germline ends. CDR3 region: CASSSWRGQGVNEQFF. Written as DNA, the CDR3 is TGTGCCAGCAGTTCCTGGAGGGGGCAGGGGGTCAATGAGCAGTTCTTC.

This chain joins TRBV20-1 and TRBJ2-2; D unclear. The CDR3 totals 16 residues. Germline V gene data show CDR1 as DFQATT and CDR2 as SNEGSKA (reference sequence). V was trimmed by 0 bases and J by 4 bases, leaving 15 bases between them. CDR3 sequence reads: CSARDPPGASTGELFF. Here the CDR3 DNA reads TGCAGTGCTAGAGATCCCCCAGGAGCAAGCACCGGGGAGCTGTTTTTT.

This sequence joins TRBV7-9 and TRBJ2-1; D perhaps matches TRBD1 (6 bases). CDR1 SEHNR and CDR2 FQNEAQ come from the germline V gene (reference sequence). This CDR3 spans 14 amino acids. V was clipped by 1 base and J by 6 bases, with 10 bases between them. As DNA, the CDR3 is TGTGCCAGCAGCTTAGTCCAGGACAGCAATGAGCAGTTCTTC. This encodes CASSLVQDSNEQFF.

The chain carries TRBV28 and TRBJ2-1, with D maybe TRBD2 (6 bases). V was cut by 5 bases and J by 7 bases, with 12 bases left in between. The CDR3 totals 13 residues. Germline values: CDR1 MDHEN, CDR2 SYDVKM. CDR3 amino acids: CASSVRRGNEQFF. DNA of the CDR3: TGTGCCAGCAGTGTAAGACGGGGGAATGAGCAGTTCTTC.

The chain has TRBV20-1 and TRBJ2-7; D is unclear. The V and J ends lost 3 bases and 0 bases respectively, with 9 bases between them. Germline V gene sequence: CDR1 DFQATT, CDR2 SNEGSKA (reference sequence). The CDR3 runs to 13 residues. The chain's CDR3 is CSARSQHSYEQYF. CDR3 nucleotide sequence: TGCAGTGCTAGGAGCCAGCACTCCTACGAGCAGTACTTC.

The chain links TRBV7-9 to TRBJ2-4; TRBD1 agrees at 10 bases. The CDR3 loop spans 14 amino acids. Germline CDR1 is SEHNR and CDR2 is FQNEAQ (reference sequence). V shed 5 bases, J shed 13 bases, and the junction held 11 bases outside the gene matches. The CDR3 reads CASSPGTGAYGQYF. The DNA for the CDR3 is TGTGCCAGCAGCCCGGGGACAGGGGCGTACGGGCAGTACTTC.